Below, 13 T cell receptor beta chains from the same sample are listed, as sequenced in a study of blood T cell repertoires in COVID-19. Assay: immunoSEQ multiplex PCR; the TCRdb copy retains only in-frame clones and omits some. The data show under 65,000 clones, 91% seen once. The sequencing sample was made of peripheral blood. These TCRs come from a human donor in a cohort sampled during active COVID-19.

The chain is built from TRBV28 and TRBJ1-5; D gene unclear. Germline V gives CDR1 MDHEN, CDR2 SYDVKM. The CDR3 length is 14 residues. V gave up 2 bases and J gave up 5 bases, with 10 bases separating them. CDR3 sequence: CASSLNTGYQPQHF. The CDR3, as DNA: TGTGCCAGCAGTTTAAATACGGGTTATCAGCCCCAGCATTTT.

The V call is TRBV4-3, the J call TRBJ1-2, with TRBD1 matching over 10 bases. Germline CDR1 LGHNA, CDR2 YSLEER. J was trimmed by 7 bases and V by 6 bases; bases with no gene match: 5. The CDR3 loop spans 13 amino acids. The CDR3 DNA is TGCGCCAGCAGGGCGACAGGGGGCCCTGGCTACACCTTC. It specifies CASRATGGPGYTF.

A single count supports this clone. The chain combines TRBV14 with TRBJ2-1; a possible D gene is TRBD2 (6 bases). CDR3 length equals 18 residues. Germline V gives CDR1 SGHDN, CDR2 FVKESK. V lost 4 bases, J lost 0 bases, and 19 bases lay in between. The CDR3 nucleotides read TGTGCCAGCAGCCCCGGAAAACTAGCCTTTAGCTCCTACAATGAGCAGTTCTTC. It codes for CASSPGKLAFSSYNEQFF.

A single count supports this clone. The rearrangement links TRBV27 to TRBJ1-1, with TRBD1 identical over 9 bases. The CDR3 spans 14 residues. Germline V gene data show CDR1 as MNHEY and CDR2 as SMNVEV (reference sequence). V trimming: 8 bases; J trimming: 2 bases; junction bases outside the gene matches: 6. The CDR3 sequence is CASGMDRGNTEAFF. The CDR3 bases are TGTGCCAGCGGGATGGACAGGGGCAACACTGAAGCTTTCTTT.

This chain uses TRBV19 with TRBJ1-5; 8 bases line up with TRBD1. V was clipped by 5 bases and J by 4 bases; unmatched bases: 4. CDR3 length: 14 residues. Germline CDR1 reads LNHDA; CDR2 reads SQIVND (reference sequence). The CDR3 sequence: CASSPDRENQPQHF. CDR3 bases: TGTGCCAGTAGTCCGGACAGGGAAAATCAGCCCCAGCATTTT.

The chain couples TRBV6-5 to TRBJ2-1; 8 bases fit TRBD2. Germline CDR1 is MNHEY and CDR2 is SVGAGI. Trimming took 7 bases from V and 7 from J; bases not matched to a gene: 6. CDR3 length equals 13 residues. Written as DNA, the CDR3 is TGTGCCAGCATCGTGGCGGGGGGAAATGAGCAGTTCTTC. It specifies CASIVAGGNEQFF.

The chain employs TRBV27 and TRBJ2-7; no definite D call. The V end was cut by 5 bases, the J end by 0 bases, with 26 bases between. The CDR3 spans 19 residues. Germline V CDR1 and CDR2: MNHEY, SMNVEV (reference sequence). This CDR3 is CASSRQSLIRPAYSYEQYF. In DNA, the CDR3 is TGTGCCAGCAGTCGACAAAGTTTAATAAGGCCTGCTTACTCCTACGAGCAGTACTTC.

This clone was seen a single time. This chain links TRBV5-4 with TRBJ2-1; D gene ambiguous. The germline V and J ends were trimmed by 0 bases and 5 bases, with 9 bases remaining between them. The CDR3 length is 14 residues. Germline CDR1 and CDR2: SGHNT and YYREEE (reference sequence). The CDR3 protein is CASSLVALDNEQFF. The CDR3 DNA sequence: TGTGCCAGCAGCTTGGTCGCCCTAGACAATGAGCAGTTCTTC. Full variable domain (missing parts from reference TRBV5-4 and TRBJ2-1): ETGVTQSPTHLIKTRGQQVTLRCSSQSGHNTVSWYQQALGQGPQFIFQYYREEENGRGNFPPRFSGLQFPNYSSELNVNALELDDSALYLCASSLVALDNEQFFGPGTRLTVL.

The J gene is TRBJ2-7, the V gene TRBV24-1; a weak D match, TRBD1 (6 bases). This CDR3 spans 14 amino acids. Germline CDR1 and CDR2: KGHDR and SFDVKD. Trimming removed 4 bases at V and 4 bases at J, with 13 bases between. As DNA, the CDR3 is TGTGCCACCAGTGACCCCGGGACACCATACGAGCAGTACTTC. Translation: CATSDPGTPYEQYF.

The V gene is TRBV19, the J gene TRBJ1-2; TRBD1 is a possible D gene (6 bases). The length of the CDR3 is 14 residues. Trimming pared 7 bases from V and 1 base from J, leaving 13 bases between. The germline gives CDR1 LNHDA, CDR2 SQIVND (reference sequence). CDR3 amino acids: CASNYRRGNYGYTF. As DNA, the CDR3 is TGTGCCAGTAATTATCGCAGGGGTAACTATGGCTACACCTTC.

V and J are TRBV28 and TRBJ1-2; D is perhaps TRBD1 (6 bases). Trimming left V 3 bases short and J 4 bases short, with 12 bases between. The CDR3 covers 14 residues. Germline V CDR1 and CDR2: MDHEN, SYDVKM. Here the CDR3 reads CASSFGDNIYGYTF. The CDR3 DNA sequence: TGTGCCAGCAGTTTCGGGGACAACATCTATGGCTACACCTTC.

This chain uses TRBV30 with TRBJ2-5; 10 bases are shared with TRBD1. The CDR3 covers 15 residues. Germline V gives CDR1 GTSNPN, CDR2 SVGIG (reference sequence). Germline trimming cut 4 bases from V and 2 bases from J; bases unmatched to any gene: 7. The CDR3 is CAWNRGQGIQETQYF. The CDR3 DNA is TGTGCCTGGAACCGGGGACAGGGGATTCAAGAGACCCAGTACTTC. The whole variable domain, remainder taken from reference TRBV30 and TRBJ2-5, is SQTIHQWPATLVQPVGSPLSLECTVEGTSNPNLYWYRQAAGRGLQLLFYSVGIGQISSEVPQNLSASRPQDRQFILSSKKLLLSDSGFYLCAWNRGQGIQETQYFGPGTRLLVL.

V is TRBV28 and J is TRBJ2-7; a possible D gene is TRBD2 (5 bases). This CDR3 region has 14 residues. The germline gives CDR1 MDHEN, CDR2 SYDVKM. Trimming cost V 5 bases and J 1 base, with 12 bases left between them. CDR3 DNA sequence: TGTGCCAGCAGTGAAGCGGAACTATCCTACGAGCAGTACTTC. It specifies CASSEAELSYEQYF.